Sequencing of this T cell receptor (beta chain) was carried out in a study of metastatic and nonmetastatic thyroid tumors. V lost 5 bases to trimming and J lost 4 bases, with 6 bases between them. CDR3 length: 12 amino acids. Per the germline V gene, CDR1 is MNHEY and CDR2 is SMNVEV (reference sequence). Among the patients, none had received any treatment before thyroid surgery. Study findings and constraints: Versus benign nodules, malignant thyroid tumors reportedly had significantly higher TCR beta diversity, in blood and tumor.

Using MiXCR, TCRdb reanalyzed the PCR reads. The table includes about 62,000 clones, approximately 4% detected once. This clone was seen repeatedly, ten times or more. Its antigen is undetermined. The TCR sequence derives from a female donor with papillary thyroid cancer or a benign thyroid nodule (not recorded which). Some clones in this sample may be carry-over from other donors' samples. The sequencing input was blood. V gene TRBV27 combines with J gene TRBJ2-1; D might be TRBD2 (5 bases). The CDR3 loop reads CASSPGYNEQFF. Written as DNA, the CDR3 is TGTGCCAGCAGTCCGGGGTACAATGAGCAGTTCTTC.